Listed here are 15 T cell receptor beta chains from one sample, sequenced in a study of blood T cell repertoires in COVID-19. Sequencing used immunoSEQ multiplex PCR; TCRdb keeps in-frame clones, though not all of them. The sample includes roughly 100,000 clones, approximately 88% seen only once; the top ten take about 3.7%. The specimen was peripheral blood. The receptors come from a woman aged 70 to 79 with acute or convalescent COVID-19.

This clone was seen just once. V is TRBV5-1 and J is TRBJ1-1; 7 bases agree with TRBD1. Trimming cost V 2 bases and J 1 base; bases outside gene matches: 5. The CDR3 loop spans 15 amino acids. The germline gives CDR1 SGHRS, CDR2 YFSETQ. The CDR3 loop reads CASSFYRDRNTEAFF. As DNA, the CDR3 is TGCGCCAGCAGCTTTTACCGGGACAGGAACACTGAAGCTTTCTTT.

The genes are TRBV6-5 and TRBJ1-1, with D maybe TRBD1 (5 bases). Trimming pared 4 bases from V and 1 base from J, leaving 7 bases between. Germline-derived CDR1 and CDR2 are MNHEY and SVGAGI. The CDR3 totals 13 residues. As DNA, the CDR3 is TGTGCCAGCAGTTCGGACAAGAACACTGAAGCTTTCTTT. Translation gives CASSSDKNTEAFF.

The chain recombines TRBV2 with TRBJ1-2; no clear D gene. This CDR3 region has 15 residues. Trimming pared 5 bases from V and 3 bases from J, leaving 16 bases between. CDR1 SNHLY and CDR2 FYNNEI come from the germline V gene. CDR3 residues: CASSHPPGGHYGYTF. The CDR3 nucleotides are TGTGCCAGCAGTCACCCGCCAGGTGGCCACTATGGCTACACCTTC.

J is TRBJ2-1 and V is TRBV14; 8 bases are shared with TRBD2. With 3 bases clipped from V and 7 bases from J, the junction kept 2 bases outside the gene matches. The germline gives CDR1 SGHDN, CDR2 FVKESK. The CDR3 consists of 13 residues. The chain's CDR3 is CASSQGLVNEQFF. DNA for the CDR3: TGTGCCAGCAGCCAGGGACTAGTTAATGAGCAGTTCTTC.

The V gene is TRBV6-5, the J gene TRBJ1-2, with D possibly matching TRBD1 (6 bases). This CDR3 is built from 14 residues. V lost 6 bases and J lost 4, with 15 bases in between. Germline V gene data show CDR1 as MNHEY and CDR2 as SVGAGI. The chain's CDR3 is CASRSRGGGYGYTF. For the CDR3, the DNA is TGTGCCAGCAGGAGCAGGGGAGGGGGCTATGGCTACACCTTC.

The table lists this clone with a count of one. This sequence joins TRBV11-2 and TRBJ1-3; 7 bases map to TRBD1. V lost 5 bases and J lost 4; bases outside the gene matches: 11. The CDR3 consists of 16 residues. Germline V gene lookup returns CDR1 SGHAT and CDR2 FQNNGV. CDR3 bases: TGTGCCAGCAGCATTCTAGGGGGCGCGAGGGGAAACACCATATATTTT. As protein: CASSILGGARGNTIYF.

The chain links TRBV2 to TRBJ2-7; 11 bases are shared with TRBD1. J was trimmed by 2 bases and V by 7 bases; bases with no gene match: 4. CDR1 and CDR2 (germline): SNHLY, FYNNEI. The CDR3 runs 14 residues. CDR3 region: CASTLDRGPYEQYF. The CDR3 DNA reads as TGTGCCAGCACTCTGGACAGGGGGCCCTACGAGCAGTACTTC.

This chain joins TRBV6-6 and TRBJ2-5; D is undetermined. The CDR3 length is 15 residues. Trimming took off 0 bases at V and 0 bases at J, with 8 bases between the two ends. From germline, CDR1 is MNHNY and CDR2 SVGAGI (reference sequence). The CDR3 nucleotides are TGTGCCAGCAGTTACTCGCACAGCTACCAAGAGACCCAGTACTTC. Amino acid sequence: CASSYSHSYQETQYF.

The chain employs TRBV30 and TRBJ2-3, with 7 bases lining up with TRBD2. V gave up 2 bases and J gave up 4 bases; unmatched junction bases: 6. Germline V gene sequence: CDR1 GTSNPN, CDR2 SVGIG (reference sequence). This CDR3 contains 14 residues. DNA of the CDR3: TGTGCCTGGAGTACCTGGACTAGAGCAGATACGCAGTATTTT. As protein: CAWSTWTRADTQYF.

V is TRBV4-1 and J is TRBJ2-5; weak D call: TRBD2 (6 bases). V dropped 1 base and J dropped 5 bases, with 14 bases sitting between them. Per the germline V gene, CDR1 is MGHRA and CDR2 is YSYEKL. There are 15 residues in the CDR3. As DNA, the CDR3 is TGCGCCAGCAGCCAAGTAGGATCCGGGAGTGAGACCCAGTACTTC. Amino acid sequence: CASSQVGSGSETQYF.

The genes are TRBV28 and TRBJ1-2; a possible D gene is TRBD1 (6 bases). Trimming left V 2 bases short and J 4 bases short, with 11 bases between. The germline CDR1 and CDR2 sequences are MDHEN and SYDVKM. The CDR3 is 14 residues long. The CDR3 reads CASSLAGGGYGYTF. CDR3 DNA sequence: TGTGCCAGCAGTTTAGCGGGAGGGGGCTATGGCTACACCTTC.

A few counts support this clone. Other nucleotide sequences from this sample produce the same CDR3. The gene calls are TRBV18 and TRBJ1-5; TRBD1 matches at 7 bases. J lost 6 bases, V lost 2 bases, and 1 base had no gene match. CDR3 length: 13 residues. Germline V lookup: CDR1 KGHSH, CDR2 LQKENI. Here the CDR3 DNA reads TGTGCCAGCTCACCAGCAGGGGGTCAGCCCCAGCATTTT. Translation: CASSPAGGQPQHF. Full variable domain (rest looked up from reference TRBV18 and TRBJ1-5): NAGVMQNPRHLVRRRGQEARLRCSPMKGHSHVYWYRQLPEEGLKFMVYLQKENIIDESGMPKERFSAEFPKEGPSILRIQQVVRGDSAAYFCASSPAGGQPQHFGDGTRLSIL.

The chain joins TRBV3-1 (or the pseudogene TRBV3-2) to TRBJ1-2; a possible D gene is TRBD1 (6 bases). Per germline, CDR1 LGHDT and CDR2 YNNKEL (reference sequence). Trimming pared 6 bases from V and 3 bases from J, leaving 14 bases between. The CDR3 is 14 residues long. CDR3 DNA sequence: TGTGCCAGCAGGCCTCGAGGGGGAGACTATGGCTACACCTTC. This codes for CASRPRGGDYGYTF.

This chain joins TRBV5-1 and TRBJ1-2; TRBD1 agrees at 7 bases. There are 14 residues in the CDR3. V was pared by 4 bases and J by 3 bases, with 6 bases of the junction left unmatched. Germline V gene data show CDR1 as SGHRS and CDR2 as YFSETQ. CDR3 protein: CASSPTGIDYGYTF. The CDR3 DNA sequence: TGCGCCAGCAGCCCGACAGGGATCGACTATGGCTACACCTTC.

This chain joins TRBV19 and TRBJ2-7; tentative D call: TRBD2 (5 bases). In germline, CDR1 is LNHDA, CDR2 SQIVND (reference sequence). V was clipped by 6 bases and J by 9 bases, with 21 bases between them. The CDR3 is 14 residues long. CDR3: CASRPTAAGQWQYF. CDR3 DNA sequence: TGTGCCAGTAGGCCCACAGCGGCAGGTCAATGGCAGTACTTC.